The T cell receptor beta chain described here comes from a study of T-cell memory formation after mild COVID-19. The germline CDR1 and CDR2 sequences are LGHNA and YNFKEQ. This CDR3 has 15 residues. Trimming took off 1 base at V and 4 bases at J, with 13 bases between the two ends. Each CDR3 protein is one row after TCRdb ran MiXCR on the 5' RACE reads. This table has about 250,000 distinct CDR3 sequences, 15% appearing once. The receptor was isolated from an adult woman who had mild COVID-19 (a few samples of this study predate the infection). Cell type and time point are not known. The V gene is TRBV4-2, the J gene TRBJ1-2, with D possibly being TRBD1 (5 bases). The sequenced material came from PBMCs or a T cell subset sorted from them (not recorded which). For the CDR3, the DNA is TGTGCCAGCAGCCAAGCAACCAGGGTCAGCTATGGCTACACCTTC. The encoded protein is CASSQATRVSYGYTF.